This T cell receptor beta chain was found in a study of CD8 T cells in ankylosing spondylitis. Study outcomes and limitations: It appeared that ankylosing spondylitis blood was characterized by a TCR beta motif of under ten highly homologous variants.

This clonotype came up many times. Its antigen is as yet unknown. Making the TCR beta libraries involved quantitative 5'-RACE with molecular barcodes. TCRdb reprocessed the 5' RACE reads with MiXCR, giving one entry per CDR3 protein. The profile shows fewer than 550,000 distinct CDR3 sequences, roughly 5.2% of them singletons. V lost 4 bases and J 2 bases, leaving 11 bases between the germline ends. The CDR3 is 14 amino acids. Germline loops: CDR1 SGHRS, CDR2 YFSETQ. This sequence was found in a male donor with ankylosing spondylitis. The sample was blood, either unsorted or a sorted T cell fraction (not recorded which). The rearrangement uses TRBV5-1 and TRBJ2-3; D unclear. CDR3 protein: CASSLRPNTDTQYF. Here the CDR3 DNA reads TGCGCCAGCAGCCTAAGACCCAACACAGATACGCAGTATTTT.